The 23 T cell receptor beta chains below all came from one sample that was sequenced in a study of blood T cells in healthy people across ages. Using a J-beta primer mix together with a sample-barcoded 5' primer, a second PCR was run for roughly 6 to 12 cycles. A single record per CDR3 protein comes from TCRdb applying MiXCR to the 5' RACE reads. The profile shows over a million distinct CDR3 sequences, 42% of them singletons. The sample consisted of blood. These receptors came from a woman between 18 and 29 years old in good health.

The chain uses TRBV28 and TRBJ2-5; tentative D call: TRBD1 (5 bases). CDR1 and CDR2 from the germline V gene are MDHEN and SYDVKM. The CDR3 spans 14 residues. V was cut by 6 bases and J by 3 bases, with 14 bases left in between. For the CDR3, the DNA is TGTGCCAGCAGCCGTTCCGCCAGGGAAGAGACCCAGTACTTC. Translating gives CASSRSAREETQYF.

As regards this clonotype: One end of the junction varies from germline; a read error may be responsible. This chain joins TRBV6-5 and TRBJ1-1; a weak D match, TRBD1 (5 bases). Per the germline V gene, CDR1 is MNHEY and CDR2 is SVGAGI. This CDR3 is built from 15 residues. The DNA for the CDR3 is TGTGCCAGCACCGCCGACAGTTACGAGAACACTAAAGCTTTCTTT. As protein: CASTADSYENTKAFF.

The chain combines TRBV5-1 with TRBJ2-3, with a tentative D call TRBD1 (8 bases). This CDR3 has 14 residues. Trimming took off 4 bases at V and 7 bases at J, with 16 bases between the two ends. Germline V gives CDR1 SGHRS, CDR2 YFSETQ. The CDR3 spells CASSLGQGGNTQYF. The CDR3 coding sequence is TGCGCCAGCAGCCTAGGACAGGGAGGGAATACGCAGTATTTT.

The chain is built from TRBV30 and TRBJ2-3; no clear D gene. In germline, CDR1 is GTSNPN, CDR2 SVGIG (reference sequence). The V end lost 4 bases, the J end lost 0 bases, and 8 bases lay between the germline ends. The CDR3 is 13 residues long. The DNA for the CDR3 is TGTGCCTGGACTAATTATAGCACAGATACGCAGTATTTT. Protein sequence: CAWTNYSTDTQYF.

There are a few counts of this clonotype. CDR3 residues: CASSLGLAGYGETQYF. Here the CDR3 DNA reads TGTGCCAGCAGCTTAGGACTAGCGGGATATGGGGAGACCCAGTACTTC. The chain couples TRBV7-2 to TRBJ2-5, with 11 bases matching TRBD2. Trimming at V came to 1 base and at J to 5 bases, leaving 6 bases not matched to a gene. The CDR3 spans 16 residues. From germline, CDR1 is SGHTA and CDR2 FQGNSA.

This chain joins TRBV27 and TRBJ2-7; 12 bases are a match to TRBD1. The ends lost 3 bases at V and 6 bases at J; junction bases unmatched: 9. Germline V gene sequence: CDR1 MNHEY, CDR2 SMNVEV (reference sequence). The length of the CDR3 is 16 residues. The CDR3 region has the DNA TGTGCCAGCAGTTTGCCCCCGGGACAGGGGGCAACCGAGCAGTACTTC. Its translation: CASSLPPGQGATEQYF.

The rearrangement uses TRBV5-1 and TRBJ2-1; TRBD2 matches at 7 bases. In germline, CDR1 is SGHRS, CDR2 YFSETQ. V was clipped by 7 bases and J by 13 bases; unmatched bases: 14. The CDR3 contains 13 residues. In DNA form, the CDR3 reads TGCGCCAGCCGGACCTTGAGCGGGGAGACCCAGTTCTTC. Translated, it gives CASRTLSGETQFF.

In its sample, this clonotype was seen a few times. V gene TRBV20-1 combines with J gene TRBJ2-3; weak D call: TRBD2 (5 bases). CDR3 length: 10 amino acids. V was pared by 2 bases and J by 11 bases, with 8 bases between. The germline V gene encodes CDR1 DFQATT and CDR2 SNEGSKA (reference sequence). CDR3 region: CSARYGVQYF. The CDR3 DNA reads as TGCAGTGCTAGATACGGGGTGCAGTATTTT.

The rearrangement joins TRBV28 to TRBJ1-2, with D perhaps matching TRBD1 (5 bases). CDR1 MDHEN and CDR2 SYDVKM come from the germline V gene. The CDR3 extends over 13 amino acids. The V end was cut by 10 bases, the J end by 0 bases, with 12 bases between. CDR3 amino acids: CAIRDAANYGYTF. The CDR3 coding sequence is TGTGCCATCCGGGACGCCGCTAACTATGGCTACACCTTC.

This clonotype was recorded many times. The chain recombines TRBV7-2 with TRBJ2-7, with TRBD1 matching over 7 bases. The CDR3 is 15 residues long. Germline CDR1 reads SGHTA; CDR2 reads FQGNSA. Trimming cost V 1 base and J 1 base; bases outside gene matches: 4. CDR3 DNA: TGTGCCAGCAGCTTAGAGGGCAGGGGGTCCTACGAGCAGTACTTC. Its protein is CASSLEGRGSYEQYF.

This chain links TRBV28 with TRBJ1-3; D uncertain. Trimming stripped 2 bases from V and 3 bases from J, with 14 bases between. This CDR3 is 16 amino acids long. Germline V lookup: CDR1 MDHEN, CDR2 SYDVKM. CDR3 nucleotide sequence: TGTGCCAGCAGTTTACGTGCACACCTTGATGGAAACACCATATATTTT. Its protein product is CASSLRAHLDGNTIYF.

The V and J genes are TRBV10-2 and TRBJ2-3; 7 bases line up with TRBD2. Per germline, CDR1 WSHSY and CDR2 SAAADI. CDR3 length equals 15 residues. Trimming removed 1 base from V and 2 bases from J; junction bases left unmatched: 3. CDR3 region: CASSELGGTTDTQYF. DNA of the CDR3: TGCGCCAGCAGTGAGTTGGGGGGGACCACAGATACGCAGTATTTT.

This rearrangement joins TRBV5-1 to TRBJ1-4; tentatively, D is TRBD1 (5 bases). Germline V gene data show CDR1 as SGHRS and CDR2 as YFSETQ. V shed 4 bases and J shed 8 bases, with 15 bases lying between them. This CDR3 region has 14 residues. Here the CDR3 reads CASSHGTLGEKLFF. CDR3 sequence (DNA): TGCGCCAGCAGCCACGGGACCCTAGGCGAAAAACTGTTTTTT.

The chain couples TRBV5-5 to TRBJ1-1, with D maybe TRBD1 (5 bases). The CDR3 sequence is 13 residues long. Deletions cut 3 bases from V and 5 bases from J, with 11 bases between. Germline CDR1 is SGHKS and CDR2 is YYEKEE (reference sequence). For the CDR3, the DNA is TGTGCCAGCAGCTCAGGGTTGTGGACTGAAGCTTTCTTT. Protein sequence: CASSSGLWTEAFF. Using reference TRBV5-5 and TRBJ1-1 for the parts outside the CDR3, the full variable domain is DAGVTQSPTHLIKTRGQQVTLRCSPISGHKSVSWYQQVLGQGPQFIFQYYEKEERGRGNFPDRFSARQFPNYSSELNVNALLLGDSALYLCASSSGLWTEAFFGQGTRLTVV.

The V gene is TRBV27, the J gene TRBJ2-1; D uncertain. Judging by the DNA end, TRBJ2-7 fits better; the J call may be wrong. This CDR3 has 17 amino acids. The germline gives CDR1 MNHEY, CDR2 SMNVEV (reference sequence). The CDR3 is CASSLKDPRASYNEQYF. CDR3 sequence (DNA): TGTGCCAGCAGTTTAAAGGACCCGAGAGCCTCCTACAATGAGCAGTACTTC.

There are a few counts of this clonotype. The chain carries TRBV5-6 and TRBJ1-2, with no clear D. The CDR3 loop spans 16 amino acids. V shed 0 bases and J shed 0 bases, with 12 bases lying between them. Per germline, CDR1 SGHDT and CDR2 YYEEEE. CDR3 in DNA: TGTGCCAGCAGCTTGGTTGCGCAGGAAACTAACTATGGCTACACCTTC. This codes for CASSLVAQETNYGYTF.

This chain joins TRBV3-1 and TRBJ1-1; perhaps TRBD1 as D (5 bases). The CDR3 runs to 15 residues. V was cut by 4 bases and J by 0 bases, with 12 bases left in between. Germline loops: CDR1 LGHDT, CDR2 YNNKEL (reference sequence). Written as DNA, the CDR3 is TGTGCCAGCAGCCCCGGGGGAGCGATGAACACTGAAGCTTTCTTT. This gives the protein CASSPGGAMNTEAFF.

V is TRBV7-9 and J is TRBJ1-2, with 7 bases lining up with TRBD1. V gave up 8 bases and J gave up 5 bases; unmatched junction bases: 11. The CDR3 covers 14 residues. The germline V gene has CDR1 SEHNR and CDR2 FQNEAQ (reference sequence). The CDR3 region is CASGGGQFNYGYTF. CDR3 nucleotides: TGTGCCAGCGGGGGGGGACAGTTTAATTATGGCTACACCTTC.

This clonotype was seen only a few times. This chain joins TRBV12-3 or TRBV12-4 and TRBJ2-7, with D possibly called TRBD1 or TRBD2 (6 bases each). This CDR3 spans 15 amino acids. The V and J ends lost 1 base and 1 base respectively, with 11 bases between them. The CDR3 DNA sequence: TGTGCCAGCAGTTTAGGGGGGGCTGGATCCTACGAGCAGTACTTC. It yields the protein CASSLGGAGSYEQYF.

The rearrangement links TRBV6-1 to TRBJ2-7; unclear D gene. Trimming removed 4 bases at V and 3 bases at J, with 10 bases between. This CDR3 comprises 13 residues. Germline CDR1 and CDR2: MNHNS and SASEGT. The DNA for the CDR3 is TGTGCCAGCAGTGGGCCCGCCCGCTACGAGCAGTACTTC. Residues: CASSGPARYEQYF.

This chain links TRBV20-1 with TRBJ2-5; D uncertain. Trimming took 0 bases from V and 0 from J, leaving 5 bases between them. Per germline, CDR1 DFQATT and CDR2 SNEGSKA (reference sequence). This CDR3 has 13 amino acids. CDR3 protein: CSARDVHQETQYF. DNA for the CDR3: TGCAGTGCTAGAGATGTGCACCAAGAGACCCAGTACTTC.

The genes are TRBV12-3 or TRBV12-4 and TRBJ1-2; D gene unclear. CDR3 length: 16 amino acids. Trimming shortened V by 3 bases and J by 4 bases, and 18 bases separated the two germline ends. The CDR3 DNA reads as TGTGCCAGCAGTTTCGGAGGGCCAAGCCTCCTCTATGGCTACACCTTC. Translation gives CASSFGGPSLLYGYTF.

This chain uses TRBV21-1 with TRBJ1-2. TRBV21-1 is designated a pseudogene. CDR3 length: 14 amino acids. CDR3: CASSKTGGYYGYTF. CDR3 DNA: TGTGCCAGCAGCAAAACGGGCGGCTACTATGGCTACACCTTC.